The 16 T cell receptor beta chains below all came from one sample that was sequenced in a study of blood T cell repertoires in COVID-19. Profiled with immunoSEQ multiplex PCR; TCRdb holds only in-frame clones, not every one. The data show approximately 170,000 clones, around four fifths seen once. The sequenced sample was peripheral blood. These receptors originate from a woman in her 70s who had recovered from COVID-19.

CDR3 sequence (DNA): TGTGCCAGCAGCCCACGGAGCGGGAGCGCCTTCAGCAATGAGCAGTTCTTC. It is translated as CASSPRSGSAFSNEQFF. The chain uses TRBV7-9 and TRBJ2-1, with TRBD2 matching over 8 bases. From germline, CDR1 is SEHNR and CDR2 FQNEAQ (reference sequence). CDR3 size: 17 residues. Germline trimming cut 5 bases from V and 6 bases from J; bases unmatched to any gene: 15.

This clone was seen a few times. V is TRBV7-9 and J is TRBJ2-1, with TRBD1 identical over 8 bases. Germline loops: CDR1 SEHNR, CDR2 FQNEAQ (reference sequence). The CDR3 has 18 residues. The ends lost 4 bases at V and 4 bases at J; junction bases unmatched: 15. CDR3 DNA sequence: TGTGCCAGCAGCTCCATGGTTCCCATCAGGGGGCAATACAATGAGCAGTTCTTC. It is translated as CASSSMVPIRGQYNEQFF.

The J gene is TRBJ2-7, the V gene TRBV10-3, with 9 bases lining up with TRBD1. This CDR3 region has 14 residues. The trim removed 6 bases at V and 3 bases at J, leaving 6 bases unmatched. CDR1 is ENHRY and CDR2 is SYGVKD in the germline V gene. For the CDR3, the DNA is TGTGCCATCAGCTCGGGACAGGGTCTCTACGAGCAGTACTTC. It specifies CAISSGQGLYEQYF.

J is TRBJ1-5 and V is TRBV6-5; D is undetermined. The CDR3 is 14 residues long. Germline CDR1 and CDR2: MNHEY and SVGAGI. The V end was cut by 5 bases, the J end by 2 bases, with 10 bases between. The CDR3 bases are TGTGCCAGCAGTACCCGGGAGGGCAATCAGCCCCAGCATTTT. Translating gives CASSTREGNQPQHF.

This clone has only one observation. The rearrangement uses TRBV3-1 (or the pseudogene TRBV3-2) and TRBJ2-3; no definite D call. V was trimmed by 1 base and J by 4 bases, leaving 3 bases between them. The CDR3 covers 12 residues. CDR1 is LGHDT, CDR2 YNNKEL, per germline (reference sequence). The CDR3 is CASSQGADTQYF. Written as DNA, the CDR3 is TGTGCCAGCAGCCAAGGAGCAGATACGCAGTATTTT.

The chain links TRBV4-1 to TRBJ1-5, with TRBD1 matching 7 bases. Germline CDR1 is MGHRA and CDR2 is YSYEKL. The CDR3 runs to 15 residues. The trim removed 5 bases at V and 4 bases at J, leaving 8 bases unmatched. Written as DNA, the CDR3 is TGCGCCAGCAGCGTAGACAGGGCGGTGAATCAGCCCCAGCATTTT. Its protein is CASSVDRAVNQPQHF.

The chain couples TRBV10-3 to TRBJ2-3; 8 nucleotides align to TRBD2. Germline CDR1 reads ENHRY; CDR2 reads SYGVKD. The junction had 8 bases not matched to a gene; V was cut back by 6 bases and J by 0 bases. The CDR3 has 16 residues. CDR3 sequence reads: CAIRPLSGASTDTQYF. In DNA form, the CDR3 reads TGTGCCATCAGACCCCTTAGCGGGGCAAGCACAGATACGCAGTATTTT.

The chain recombines TRBV7-8 with TRBJ1-5; D is ambiguous. From germline, CDR1 is SGHVS and CDR2 FQNEAQ. This CDR3 has 13 residues. Trimming cost V 1 base and J 7 bases, with 8 bases left between them. For the CDR3, the DNA is TGTGCCAGCAGCTTAGGCGGGAGGCAGCCCCAGCATTTT. Translated, it gives CASSLGGRQPQHF.

The DNA for the CDR3 is TGTGCCAGCTCACCGGAGGTGGGATCTGGGGCCAACGTCCTGACTTTC. It specifies CASSPEVGSGANVLTF. The chain joins TRBV18 to TRBJ2-6; maybe TRBD2 (5 bases). CDR1 KGHSH and CDR2 LQKENI come from the germline V gene. The CDR3 consists of 16 residues. Trimming removed 3 bases at V and 1 base at J, with 10 bases between. Complete variable domain (other parts from reference TRBV18 and TRBJ2-6): NAGVMQNPRHLVRRRGQEARLRCSPMKGHSHVYWYRQLPEEGLKFMVYLQKENIIDESGMPKERFSAEFPKEGPSILRIQQVVRGDSAAYFCASSPEVGSGANVLTFGAGSRLTVL.

This chain connects TRBV5-1 to TRBJ1-4; D ambiguous. Germline loops: CDR1 SGHRS, CDR2 YFSETQ. Trimming took off 4 bases at V and 0 bases at J, with 13 bases between the two ends. This CDR3 contains 16 residues. The CDR3 region has the DNA TGCGCCAGCAGCCCGGACGGGGTTGCAACTAATGAAAAACTGTTTTTT. It is translated as CASSPDGVATNEKLFF. Filled out from reference TRBV5-1 and TRBJ1-4, the complete variable domain reads KAGVTQTPRYLIKTRGQQVTLSCSPISGHRSVSWYQQTPGQGLQFLFEYFSETQRNKGNFPGRFSGRQFSNSRSEMNVSTLELGDSALYLCASSPDGVATNEKLFFGSGTQLSVL.

This chain joins TRBV21-1 and TRBJ2-7; TRBD2, the D gene given by the table, was not confirmed from the DNA. TRBV21-1 is given as a pseudogene. This CDR3 contains 16 residues. The chain's CDR3 is CASSKDRMGRVHEQYF. In DNA, the CDR3 is TGTGCCAGCAGCAAAGATCGGATGGGGAGGGTCCACGAGCAGTACTTC.

The V gene is TRBV21-1, the J gene TRBJ2-2; the DNA was not compared with TRBD1, the D call given in the table. TRBV21-1 is an annotated pseudogene. The CDR3 is made up of 15 amino acids. In DNA form, the CDR3 reads TGTGCCAGACAACAGGGGGCGTCAGGCGCCGGGGAGCTGTTTTTT. It is translated as CARQQGASGAGELFF.

This rearrangement joins TRBV5-1 to TRBJ1-4, with a possible D match to TRBD1 (6 bases). Germline loops: CDR1 SGHRS, CDR2 YFSETQ. Trimming took 4 bases from V and 5 from J, leaving 12 bases between them. This CDR3 contains 14 residues. This CDR3 is CASSPTDRNEKLFF. Written as DNA, the CDR3 is TGCGCCAGCAGCCCGACCGACAGGAATGAAAAACTGTTTTTT.

The chain uses TRBV24-1 and TRBJ2-1, with a weak D call TRBD1 (6 bases). The V and J ends lost 2 bases and 5 bases respectively, with 12 bases between them. CDR1 KGHDR and CDR2 SFDVKD come from the germline V gene. The CDR3 runs to 15 residues. The chain's CDR3 is CATSDSGAGNNEQFF. CDR3 sequence (DNA): TGTGCCACCAGTGATTCAGGGGCAGGAAACAATGAGCAGTTCTTC.

The CDR3 sequence is CASTLGTGDTGELFF. In DNA, the CDR3 is TGTGCCAGCACCCTGGGGACAGGGGACACCGGGGAGCTGTTTTTT. V and J are TRBV6-6 and TRBJ2-2; 10 positions match TRBD1. The CDR3 contains 15 residues. J lost 3 bases, V lost 7 bases, and 5 bases had no gene match. Germline V lookup: CDR1 MNHNY, CDR2 SVGAGI (reference sequence).

The CDR3 sequence is CASSLGQGASYGYTF. The CDR3 region has the DNA TGCGCCAGCAGCTTGGGACAGGGGGCGAGCTATGGCTACACCTTC. The V gene is TRBV5-1, the J gene TRBJ1-2, with 10 positions matching TRBD1. V shed 0 bases and J 4 bases; nucleotides not matched to a gene: 3. There are 15 residues in the CDR3. Germline assignment: CDR1 SGHRS and CDR2 YFSETQ.